The clone carrying this T cell receptor (beta chain) was found a few times. These data come from a study of shared clonotypes between healthy human individuals. TCRdb keeps only in-frame clones here, not all; method: immunoSEQ multiplex PCR. The sample records over a million clones, about 76% being singletons. CDR1 is MGHRA and CDR2 is YSYEKL in the germline V gene. The V gene lost 4 bases and the J gene lost 1 base, with 9 bases spanning the gap. This CDR3 has 14 residues. The TCR originated in a man between 18 and 35 years old in good health. Sequenced sample: memory CD4+ T cells sorted from blood. As to subset: CD45RA-negative fraction. The V call is TRBV4-1, the J call TRBJ2-3; D remains unclear. The CDR3 reads CASSLTQGTDTQYF. In DNA form, the CDR3 reads TGCGCCAGCAGCCTAACCCAAGGCACAGATACGCAGTATTTT.